One and the same sample provided the 27 T cell receptor beta chains below, sequenced in a study of CD8 T cells in ankylosing spondylitis listed by TCRdb under 2017. Library construction relied on 5' RACE. These reads were obtained on an Illumina HiSeq 2500. Using fastp at Q25 and MiXCR, TCRdb reprocessed the public reads and kept productive beta chains. Every CDR3 protein is listed once, alongside the most common genes and DNA of its rows. The sample profile shows about 140,000 distinct CDR3 sequences; around a third of them were found once. The ten largest clones add up to 6% of the sample. The sample was synovial fluid, either unsorted or a sorted T cell fraction (not recorded which). Receptors originate from a male donor with ankylosing spondylitis.

The gene calls are TRBV28 and TRBJ1-2, with D hard to call. Deletions cut 7 bases from V and 2 bases from J, with 14 bases between. This CDR3 contains 14 residues. Germline CDR1 and CDR2: MDHEN and SYDVKM. In DNA form, the CDR3 reads TGTGCCAGCAACGGAGGACTATCGAACTATGGCTACACCTTC. Translated: CASNGGLSNYGYTF.

This clonotype was observed a few times. V is TRBV7-2 and J is TRBJ2-1, with 7 nucleotides matching TRBD1. V lost 5 bases, J lost 8 bases, and 6 bases stayed unmatched. The CDR3 contains 13 residues. Germline-derived CDR1 and CDR2 are SGHTA and FQGNSA. The CDR3 loop reads CASSLQGLYEQFF. CDR3 nucleotide sequence: TGTGCCAGCAGCCTACAGGGGCTCTATGAGCAGTTCTTC. The entire variable domain, with the rest obtained from reference TRBV7-2 and TRBJ2-1, is as follows: GAGVSQSPSNKVTEKGKDVELRCDPISGHTALYWYRQSLGQGLEFLIYFQGNSAPDKSGLPSDRFSAERTGGSVSTLTIQRTQQEDSAVYLCASSLQGLYEQFFGPGTRLTVL.

V and J are TRBV7-3 and TRBJ2-3, with D hard to call. V was clipped by 1 base and J by 5 bases, with 7 bases between them. This CDR3 comprises 13 residues. The germline gives CDR1 SGHTA, CDR2 FQGTGA. CDR3 in amino acids: CASSLKVGDTQYF. CDR3 sequence (DNA): TGTGCCAGCAGCTTAAAGGTGGGAGATACGCAGTATTTT.

This clonotype came up many times. The gene calls are TRBV20-1 and TRBJ2-7; D not resolved. The length of the CDR3 is 13 residues. Per the germline V gene, CDR1 is DFQATT and CDR2 is SNEGSKA (reference sequence). With 6 bases removed from V and 2 bases from J, the gap between germline ends came to 14 bases. The CDR3 region is CSAYGQSTYEQYF. The CDR3 bases are TGCAGTGCCTACGGGCAGTCAACCTACGAGCAGTACTTC.

This clonotype was found many times. The gene calls are TRBV10-2 and TRBJ2-5; D is perhaps TRBD2 (6 bases). The CDR3 contains 13 residues. Germline V CDR1 and CDR2: WSHSY, SAAADI. Trimming cost V 6 bases and J 4 bases, with 12 bases left between them. The CDR3 loop reads CASRSPGLETQYF. As DNA, the CDR3 is TGCGCCAGCAGGTCCCCGGGACTAGAGACCCAGTACTTC.

This chain's CDR3 is CASSLGRPLPTDTQYF. The CDR3 bases are TGTGCCAGCAGTTTAGGCCGGCCCCTACCCACAGATACGCAGTATTTT. This chain connects TRBV12-3 or TRBV12-4 to TRBJ2-3; D is uncertain. The CDR3 is 16 amino acids. V was cut by 1 base and J by 2 bases, with 13 bases left in between.

The V call is TRBV20-1, the J call TRBJ2-1; weak D call: TRBD2 (5 bases). Germline V lookup: CDR1 DFQATT, CDR2 SNEGSKA (reference sequence). The CDR3 spans 15 residues. Trimming pared 3 bases from V and 3 bases from J, leaving 15 bases between. The CDR3 here is CSASLGVLDYNEQFF. CDR3 nucleotides: TGCAGTGCTAGCCTCGGGGTCCTGGACTACAATGAGCAGTTCTTC.

V and J are TRBV10-3 and TRBJ2-3; 9 bases map to TRBD1. Germline V gene sequence: CDR1 ENHRY, CDR2 SYGVKD. The length of the CDR3 is 15 residues. V shed 2 bases and J 7 bases; nucleotides not matched to a gene: 7. In nucleotides, the CDR3 is TGTGCCATCAGTGAGACGGGACAGGGAAAGTATACGCAGTATTTT. This codes for CAISETGQGKYTQYF.

V and J are TRBV11-2 and TRBJ2-3, with TRBD1 identical over 7 bases. V lost 5 bases to trimming and J lost 0 bases; unmatched junction nucleotides: 14. The CDR3 contains 18 residues. Per germline, CDR1 SGHAT and CDR2 FQNNGV. CDR3 nucleotides: TGTGCCAGCAGCGGCCACGGGACAGACTTTTCTAGCACAGATACGCAGTATTTT. Its protein is CASSGHGTDFSSTDTQYF.

At least ten counts were recorded for this clonotype. The chain combines TRBV5-1 with TRBJ1-1; D gene ambiguous. Trimming pared 2 bases from V and 5 bases from J, leaving 10 bases between. Germline values: CDR1 SGHRS, CDR2 YFSETQ. The CDR3 runs to 13 residues. The CDR3 bases are TGCGCCAGCAGCTTTCAGGCGGGAACTGAAGCTTTCTTT. Translating gives CASSFQAGTEAFF.

The gene calls are TRBV20-1 and TRBJ1-2; possibly TRBD1 for D (5 bases). The CDR3 is made up of 12 amino acids. Germline V gene data show CDR1 as DFQATT and CDR2 as SNEGSKA (reference sequence). Trimming took off 3 bases at V and 4 bases at J, with 9 bases between the two ends. The CDR3: CSASDDSYGYTF. The CDR3 DNA sequence: TGCAGTGCTAGCGACGACAGCTATGGCTACACCTTC.

In regard to this clonotype: This may arise from a read error, as a much more abundant clone is one base away. V is TRBV27 and J is TRBJ2-7, with D unclear. Germline-derived CDR1 and CDR2 are MNHEY and SMNVEV (reference sequence). This CDR3 has 14 amino acids. Trimming removed 0 bases from V and 0 bases from J, with 6 bases in between. DNA for the CDR3: TGTGCCAGCAGTTTATCATGGTGCTCCTACGAGCAGTACTTC. Translation gives CASSLSWCSYEQYF.

This clonotype was found many times. In nucleotides, the CDR3 is TGTGCCAGCAGCCCGTACGGGCTGGACGGCGAGCAGTACTTC. Its protein product is CASSPYGLDGEQYF. The V gene is TRBV7-6, the J gene TRBJ2-7, with D unresolved. Germline V CDR1 and CDR2: SGHVS, FNYEAQ. The V and J ends lost 5 bases and 6 bases respectively, with 17 bases between them. The CDR3 has 14 amino acids.

This clonotype was observed a few times. DNA for the CDR3: TGTGCCACCAGCACGGGGGGGTCTGGAAACACCATATATTTT. This encodes CATSTGGSGNTIYF. This chain links TRBV15 with TRBJ1-3, with a weak D call TRBD1 (5 bases). Deletions cut 4 bases from V and 1 base from J, with 8 bases between. CDR3 length: 14 residues. Per germline, CDR1 LNHNV and CDR2 YYDKDF (reference sequence).

This clonotype was detected a few times. The CDR3 coding sequence is TGTGCCAGCAGCTTGGGAGCGGGTGACCTTCGGTACGAGCAGTACTTC. Protein product: CASSLGAGDLRYEQYF. The rearrangement uses TRBV7-9 and TRBJ2-7; TRBD2 might be the D (6 bases). This CDR3 region has 16 residues. Trimming stripped 3 bases from V and 4 bases from J, with 19 bases between. Germline CDR1 and CDR2: SEHNR and FQNEAQ (reference sequence).

CDR3 in amino acids: CSARTGTAYGYTF. Written as DNA, the CDR3 is TGCAGTGCTAGAACCGGGACAGCTTATGGCTACACCTTC. The genes are TRBV20-1 and TRBJ1-2; 7 bases are shared with TRBD1. CDR1 and CDR2 from the germline V gene are DFQATT and SNEGSKA (reference sequence). The CDR3 extends over 13 amino acids. The V gene end was trimmed by 2 bases and the J gene end by 5 bases; junction bases not matched to a gene: 5.

The chain is built from TRBV20-1 and TRBJ2-1; TRBD2 matches 8 bases. The V gene end was trimmed by 1 base and the J gene end by 8 bases; junction bases not matched to a gene: 4. This CDR3 region has 13 residues. Germline assignment: CDR1 DFQATT and CDR2 SNEGSKA (reference sequence). In DNA form, the CDR3 reads TGCAGTGCTAGAGGGACTAGCTTCCATGAGCAGTTCTTC. Translated: CSARGTSFHEQFF.

The chain recombines TRBV20-1 with TRBJ2-7, with TRBD2 identical over 12 bases. CDR1 is DFQATT, CDR2 SNEGSKA, per germline (reference sequence). The CDR3 extends over 15 amino acids. The trim removed 0 bases at V and 7 bases at J, leaving 7 bases unmatched. CDR3 amino acids: CSARDSRTSGKEQYF. In DNA form, the CDR3 reads TGCAGTGCTAGAGATTCCAGGACTAGCGGGAAGGAGCAGTACTTC.

This clonotype was detected a few times. This may be a read error: a much more frequent sequence differs by one nucleotide. This chain connects TRBV10-1 to TRBJ1-3; D gene ambiguous. CDR3 length equals 14 residues. Germline CDR1 and CDR2: WNHNN and SYGVQD (reference sequence). CDR3 DNA sequence: TGCGCCAGCAGTGACAGCAGCTCTGGAAACACCACATATTTT. Protein product: CASSDSSSGNTTYF.

The chain recombines TRBV3-1 with TRBJ2-7, with TRBD1 matching over 7 bases. V trimming: 0 bases; J trimming: 7 bases; junction bases outside the gene matches: 9. In germline, CDR1 is LGHDT, CDR2 YNNKEL (reference sequence). The CDR3 is 15 amino acids. For the CDR3, the DNA is TGTGCCAGCAGCCAAGATAACAGGGGAGTGGGAGAGCAGTACTTC. Translated: CASSQDNRGVGEQYF.

The J gene is TRBJ2-2, the V gene TRBV11-2; 14 bases are shared with TRBD2. CDR1 and CDR2 from the germline V gene are SGHAT and FQNNGV. The CDR3 has 19 residues. Unmatched junction bases numbered 14, after V lost 6 bases and J lost 5 bases. CDR3 in amino acids: CASSRAHGTSGSKTGELFF. CDR3 bases: TGTGCCAGCAGTCGCGCGCATGGGACTAGCGGGAGTAAGACCGGGGAGCTGTTTTTT.

The chain recombines TRBV12-3 or TRBV12-4 with TRBJ2-3; D possibly corresponds to TRBD2 (5 bases). V lost 7 bases to trimming and J lost 5 bases, with 16 bases between them. The CDR3 has 14 residues. Here the CDR3 DNA reads TGTGCCAGCACCCCGTCGGGGTGGGAAGATACGCAGTATTTT. Residues: CASTPSGWEDTQYF.

This sequence joins TRBV29-1 and TRBJ2-4; 7 bases fit TRBD1. The CDR3 covers 12 residues. Germline CDR1 SQVTM, CDR2 ANQGSEA. The junction had 9 bases not matched to a gene; V was cut back by 7 bases and J by 9 bases. For the CDR3, the DNA is TGCAGCGCCGAGAGGGGGCAGAGCATTCAGTACTTC. This sequence encodes CSAERGQSIQYF.

V is TRBV4-3 and J is TRBJ2-3, with 9 positions matching TRBD1. CDR1 and CDR2 (germline): LGHNA, YSLEER. With V trimmed by 1 base and J by 4 bases, 6 bases remained unmatched. The CDR3 extends over 16 amino acids. The CDR3 loop is CASSQVRGTGPDTQYF. The CDR3, as DNA: TGCGCCAGCAGCCAAGTGCGGGGGACAGGGCCAGATACGCAGTATTTT.

This clonotype came up a few times. With a much larger clone just one base away, this may be a read error. As DNA, the CDR3 is TGCAGCGCTGGACAGGGGGACTATGGCTACACCTTC. Protein: CSAGQGDYGYTF. The V and J genes are TRBV29-1 and TRBJ1-2; 10 bases align to TRBD1. Trimming at V came to 7 bases and at J to 3 bases, leaving 2 bases not matched to a gene. CDR3 size: 12 residues. Germline-derived CDR1 and CDR2 are SQVTM and ANQGSEA. Using reference TRBV29-1 and TRBJ1-2 for the parts outside the CDR3, the full variable domain is SAVISQKPSRDICQRGTSLTIQCQVDSQVTMMFWYRQQPGQSLTLIATANQGSEATYESGFVIDKFPISRPNLTFSTLTVSNMSPEDSSIYLCSAGQGDYGYTFGSGTRLTVV.

The V gene is TRBV5-1, the J gene TRBJ2-1, with a weak D call TRBD2 (6 bases). Germline values: CDR1 SGHRS, CDR2 YFSETQ. This CDR3 has 14 residues. Trimming took 4 bases from V and 9 from J, leaving 17 bases between them. CDR3 in amino acids: CASSASSGVSEQFF. The CDR3 coding sequence is TGCGCCAGCAGCGCGAGTAGCGGTGTCAGTGAGCAGTTCTTC. The whole variable domain, remainder taken from reference TRBV5-1 and TRBJ2-1, is KAGVTQTPRYLIKTRGQQVTLSCSPISGHRSVSWYQQTPGQGLQFLFEYFSETQRNKGNFPGRFSGRQFSNSRSEMNVSTLELGDSALYLCASSASSGVSEQFFGPGTRLTVL.

The table lists this clonotype with a few counts. CDR3 sequence reads: CATSVVGRGYNEQFF. The CDR3, as DNA: TGTGCCACCAGTGTGGTTGGCAGGGGTTACAATGAGCAGTTCTTC. V is TRBV24-1 and J is TRBJ2-1, with D possibly matching TRBD1 (6 bases). The CDR3 consists of 15 residues. The V gene's germline CDR1 is KGHDR and CDR2 SFDVKD. Trimming took off 5 bases at V and 4 bases at J, with 14 bases between the two ends.